This T cell receptor beta chain is drawn from a study of T cells in women clearing cervical HPV infection. Details on this clone: The observed sequence ends 3 residues before the CDR3 terminus, with the missing tail filled in from the germline J gene.

Sequenced by immunoSEQ multiplex PCR; TCRdb stores in-frame clones only, minus some. The sample table sets out more than 20,000 clones. CDR1 is DFQATT, CDR2 SNEGSKA, per germline (reference sequence). V was cut by 5 bases and J by 4 bases, with 14 bases left in between. The CDR3 consists of 13 residues. Sequenced sample: blood buffy coat. This rearrangement joins TRBV20-1 to TRBJ1-1; D is ambiguous. This clonotype was obtained from a woman aged 18 to 75 with a cervical HPV16 infection that either progressed to CIN3+ or cleared (not recorded which). The sequenced part of the CDR3 DNA is TGCAGTGCTGCACCCTCGACGGGCACTGAA. Its protein product is CSAAPSTGTE. From start to end, the CDR3 is CSAAPSTGTEAFF.